These 17 T cell receptor beta chains were all obtained from the same sample, sequenced in a study of Ad26.COV2.S vaccination and SARS-CoV-2 variants (dated by TCRdb to the early 2020s). What this sample's treatment or condition label stands for: over 15 received Ad26.COV2.S at low or high dose, single or two shots; about 5 received placebo; per-sample allocation not given. Repertoires of vaccine and placebo recipients were sequenced from samples taken on day 63 after the first injection. The library was made by the immunoSEQ multiplex PCR assay. Here the immuneACCESS table is served through TCRdb, limited to in-frame sequences with V and J called. Missing clones are a known gap in these copies; in checked studies unresolved V genes cover under half, and the rest lacks a known reason. This sample lists about 350,000 clones; about 88% were detected once. The ten top clones hold around 6.4% of the sample.

The material was peripheral blood, obtained in a trial of Ad26.COV2.S vaccine versus placebo. These receptors all come from a person between 18 and 60 years old who received the Ad26.COV2.S COVID-19 vaccine or a placebo.

About this clone: This CDR3 is also generated by other DNA sequences in the sample. The genes are TRBV5-4 and TRBJ1-1; TRBD1 matches at 8 bases. CDR3 length: 14 amino acids. The germline gives CDR1 SGHNT, CDR2 YYREEE (reference sequence). After removal of 2 bases from V and 5 bases from J, the junction contained 5 bases not matched to a gene. In nucleotides, the CDR3 is TGTGCCAGCAGCTTAGACAGGGGAGGGACTGAAGCTTTCTTT. Its translation: CASSLDRGGTEAFF.

This clone appeared once. The chain carries TRBV27 and TRBJ1-4; tentative D call: TRBD1 (5 bases). Between the trimmed V and J ends, which lost 0 bases and 7 bases, there was a span of 12 bases. Germline loops: CDR1 MNHEY, CDR2 SMNVEV (reference sequence). CDR3 length: 15 amino acids. This chain's CDR3 is CASSLSWAGFEKLFF. The DNA of the CDR3 is TGTGCCAGCAGTTTATCGTGGGCAGGGTTTGAAAAACTGTTTTTT. Full variable domain (missing parts from reference TRBV27 and TRBJ1-4): EAQVTQNPRYLITVTGKKLTVTCSQNMNHEYMSWYRQDPGLGLRQIYYSMNVEVTDKGDVPEGYKVSRKEKRNFPLILESPSPNQTSLYFCASSLSWAGFEKLFFGSGTQLSVL.

The chain has TRBV11-3 and TRBJ2-3; D unclear. V lost 3 bases to trimming and J lost 3 bases, with 7 bases between them. In germline, CDR1 is SGHNT, CDR2 YENEEA. This CDR3 is built from 13 residues. Here the CDR3 DNA reads TGTGCCAGCAGCTTGGGTGATACAGATACGCAGTATTTT. It is translated as CASSLGDTDTQYF.

V and J are TRBV4-3 and TRBJ2-7; tentatively, D is TRBD1 or TRBD2 (5 bases each). The CDR3 loop spans 15 amino acids. The germline V gene encodes CDR1 LGHNA and CDR2 YSLEER. Trimming removed 4 bases at V and 0 bases at J, with 13 bases between. CDR3 residues: CASSPRDQSSYEQYF. In DNA, the CDR3 is TGCGCCAGCAGCCCACGGGACCAGAGCTCCTACGAGCAGTACTTC.

The chain couples TRBV7-9 to TRBJ1-1, with D hard to call. Germline V gene data show CDR1 as SEHNR and CDR2 as FQNEAQ (reference sequence). Trimming cost V 5 bases and J 0 bases, with 7 bases left between them. This CDR3 is 13 amino acids long. The CDR3 nucleotides are TGTGCCAGCAGCCGAGGAGTGAACACTGAAGCTTTCTTT. This sequence encodes CASSRGVNTEAFF.

The gene calls are TRBV10-3 and TRBJ1-1; D is ambiguous. The V and J ends lost 7 bases and 7 bases respectively, with 16 bases between them. CDR3 length equals 13 residues. From germline, CDR1 is ENHRY and CDR2 SYGVKD. This CDR3 is CAIKGVQTYEAFF. The CDR3 nucleotides are TGTGCCATCAAGGGTGTCCAGACCTATGAAGCTTTCTTT.

This chain joins TRBV4-1 and TRBJ1-2; D is possibly TRBD1 (5 bases). Germline loops: CDR1 MGHRA, CDR2 YSYEKL. This CDR3 is 15 amino acids long. Deletions cut 4 bases from V and 0 bases from J, with 12 bases between. CDR3: CASSPRDGANYGYTF. The CDR3 DNA reads TGCGCCAGCAGCCCCCGGGACGGAGCTAACTATGGCTACACCTTC.

This chain joins TRBV4-1 and TRBJ1-4; the D gene is possibly TRBD1 (5 bases). Trimming removed 0 bases from V and 5 bases from J, with 13 bases in between. The CDR3 totals 16 residues. From germline, CDR1 is MGHRA and CDR2 YSYEKL. In nucleotides, the CDR3 is TGCGCCAGCAGCCAAGAGAACAGGAGAAGGAATGAAAAACTGTTTTTT. Amino acid sequence: CASSQENRRRNEKLFF.

This clone was observed once. The chain employs TRBV19 and TRBJ1-5, with TRBD1 matching over 9 bases. Germline CDR1 and CDR2: LNHDA and SQIVND (reference sequence). The CDR3 sequence is 13 residues long. V gave up 7 bases and J gave up 4 bases; unmatched junction bases: 2. The CDR3 loop reads CASTGTGNQPQHF. CDR3 DNA: TGTGCCAGTACCGGGACAGGGAATCAGCCCCAGCATTTT.

This clone was seen once. The chain employs TRBV28 and TRBJ1-4; a possible D gene is TRBD1 (5 bases). The CDR3 contains 14 residues. The germline V gene has CDR1 MDHEN and CDR2 SYDVKM. V was cut by 2 bases and J by 4 bases, with 8 bases left in between. The CDR3 reads CASSLTGGNEKLFF. Here the CDR3 DNA reads TGTGCCAGCAGTTTAACGGGGGGTAATGAAAAACTGTTTTTT.

The chain couples TRBV28 to TRBJ1-1; TRBD1 is a possible D gene (5 bases). CDR3 length: 16 residues. V was cut by 7 bases and J by 0 bases, with 18 bases left in between. CDR1 is MDHEN and CDR2 is SYDVKM in the germline V gene. CDR3 amino acids: CASIEARGPMNTEAFF. The CDR3 DNA sequence: TGTGCCAGCATTGAGGCAAGGGGCCCCATGAACACTGAAGCTTTCTTT.

The genes are TRBV18 and TRBJ2-4; 8 bases are shared with TRBD1. The CDR3 has 16 amino acids. The trim removed 2 bases at V and 3 bases at J, leaving 6 bases unmatched. Germline-derived CDR1 and CDR2 are KGHSH and LQKENI. In nucleotides, the CDR3 is TGTGCCAGCTCACCAACCATTGGACAGGGCAAAAACATTCAGTACTTC. It encodes CASSPTIGQGKNIQYF.

This clone was recorded only once. The V call is TRBV9, the J call TRBJ1-2; 7 positions match TRBD1. Germline V CDR1 and CDR2: SGDLS, YYNGEE. The CDR3 consists of 13 residues. With 3 bases clipped from V and 13 bases from J, the junction kept 12 bases outside the gene matches. Here the CDR3 DNA reads TGTGCCAGCAGCGCTAGCCTAAGACAGGGCCCCACCTTC. Encoded protein: CASSASLRQGPTF.

The V gene is TRBV7-9, the J gene TRBJ2-3, with 7 positions matching TRBD1. This CDR3 contains 15 residues. J lost 2 bases, V lost 5 bases, and 7 bases had no gene match. CDR1 is SEHNR and CDR2 is FQNEAQ in the germline V gene (reference sequence). In DNA form, the CDR3 reads TGTGCCAGCAGCCCCAGACAGGGATACACAGATACGCAGTATTTT. This encodes CASSPRQGYTDTQYF.

This clone was seen only once. The chain is built from TRBV7-6 and TRBJ1-6, with a tentative D call TRBD1 (5 bases). Deletions cut 2 bases from V and 0 bases from J, with 17 bases between. Looked up from germline, CDR1 is SGHVS and CDR2 is FNYEAQ. The CDR3 consists of 19 residues. CDR3 in amino acids: CASSLRDPIINSYNSPLHF. CDR3 DNA: TGTGCCAGCAGCTTACGGGACCCCATTATAAACTCCTATAATTCACCCCTCCACTTT. The complete variable domain, with remaining parts taken from reference TRBV7-6 and TRBJ1-6, reads GAGVSQSPRYKVTKRGQDVALRCDPISGHVSLYWYRQALGQGPEFLTYFNYEAQQDKSGLPNDRFSAERPEGSISTLTIQRTEQRDSAMYRCASSLRDPIINSYNSPLHFGNGTRLTVT.

In DNA form, the CDR3 reads TGTGCCAGCAGTGACGGGACTAGCGGGGCAGATACGCAGTATTTT. Translating it yields CASSDGTSGADTQYF. The chain is built from TRBV6-4 and TRBJ2-3, with 13 bases identical to TRBD2. Germline-derived CDR1 and CDR2 are MRHNA and SNTAGT. The ends lost 2 bases at V and 4 bases at J; junction bases unmatched: 0. The CDR3 loop spans 15 amino acids.

The chain has TRBV20-1 and TRBJ1-3; D is uncertain. In germline, CDR1 is DFQATT, CDR2 SNEGSKA (reference sequence). The CDR3 covers 14 residues. V was shortened by 3 bases and J by 4 bases, with 13 bases between the two germline ends. This CDR3 is CSASLGPGGNTIYF. The CDR3 DNA sequence: TGCAGTGCTAGTTTGGGTCCGGGGGGAAACACCATATATTTT.